This is a list of T cell receptor beta chains from one sample in a study of T cell responses to AZD1222 COVID-19 vaccine. Produced via immunoSEQ multiplex PCR; TCRdb's table is partial and in-frame only. The repertoire holds approximately 270,000 clones, with 94% as singletons. The sequencing used peripheral blood, collected 28 days after the second AZD1222 dose. These receptor sequences come from an adult who received the AZD1222 COVID-19 vaccine. Both conserved end residues are part of each CDR3. Fields, in order: V gene, clone size, J gene, D gene, CDR3 protein, CDR3 DNA. A D gene is named only where the DNA matches it firmly. Part of the rows lack a size; the others show once, few, many or a class for expanded clones.

V: TRBV16
size: NA
J: TRBJ1-4
D: TRBD1
CDR3: CASSQRTGENEKLFF
DNA: TGTGCCAGCAGCCAAAGGACAGGGGAAAATGAAAAACTGTTTTTT

V: TRBV5-1
size: NA
J: TRBJ2-3
D: NA
CDR3: CASSLSRLFSTDTQYF
DNA: TGCGCCAGCAGCTTGAGTCGGCTTTTTAGCACAGATACGCAGTATTTT

V: TRBV27
size: NA
J: TRBJ2-7
D: TRBD2
CDR3: CATQRLADYEQYF
DNA: TGTGCCACACAAAGACTAGCGGACTACGAGCAGTACTTC

V: TRBV21-1
size: NA
J: TRBJ1-3
D: NA
CDR3: CASSLGNIGKNPSGNTIYF
DNA: TGTGCCAGCAGCTTAGGGAATATCGGGAAGAACCCCTCTGGAAACACCATATATTTT

V: TRBV2
size: NA
J: TRBJ1-1
D: NA
CDR3: CASRTYNAEAFF
DNA: TGTGCCAGCAGAACCTACAACGCTGAAGCTTTCTTT

V: TRBV19
size: NA
J: TRBJ1-3
D: NA
CDR3: CASSTGGGTSGNTIYF
DNA: TGTGCCAGTAGTACCGGCGGCGGGACCTCTGGAAACACCATATATTTT

V: TRBV6-1
size: NA
J: TRBJ2-1
D: TRBD2
CDR3: CASSEAAGGGNEQFF
DNA: TGTGCCAGCAGTGAGGCAGCGGGAGGGGGCAATGAGCAGTTCTTC

V: TRBV27
size: NA
J: TRBJ2-7
D: TRBD1
CDR3: CASSLRGRGYEQYF
DNA: TGTGCCAGCAGTTTACGGGGCAGGGGGTACGAGCAGTACTTC

V: TRBV7-9
size: NA
J: TRBJ1-1
D: TRBD1
CDR3: CASSWGTANTEAFF
DNA: TGTGCCAGCAGCTGGGGGACAGCGAACACTGAAGCTTTCTTT

V: TRBV7-3
size: NA
J: TRBJ1-5
D: NA
CDR3: CASSYLKGGGETGNQPQHF
DNA: TGTGCCAGCAGCTATCTTAAGGGCGGGGGCGAGACTGGCAATCAGCCCCAGCATTTT

V: TRBV28
size: NA
J: TRBJ1-1
D: NA
CDR3: CASSLRSQGTEAFF
DNA: TGTGCCAGCAGTTTAAGGAGCCAGGGGACTGAAGCTTTCTTT

V: TRBV7-3
size: once
J: TRBJ1-1
D: TRBD1
CDR3: CASSLIGTEYTEAFF
DNA: TGTGCCAGCAGCTTAATAGGGACAGAATACACTGAAGCTTTCTTT

V: TRBV5-1
size: NA
J: TRBJ1-6
D: NA
CDR3: CASSLDRTMSPLHF
DNA: TGCGCCAGCAGCTTGGACAGAACTATGTCACCCCTCCACTTT

V: TRBV29-1
size: once
J: TRBJ2-2
D: TRBD1
CDR3: CSVLGTGFTGELFF
DNA: TGCAGCGTATTAGGGACAGGGTTCACCGGGGAGCTGTTTTTT

V: TRBV6-5
size: once
J: TRBJ1-3
D: NA
CDR3: CASKGLTNSGNTIYF
DNA: TGTGCCAGCAAGGGTCTGACCAACTCTGGAAACACCATATATTTT

V: TRBV9
size: NA
J: TRBJ2-5
D: TRBD2
CDR3: CASSVGSGIETQYF
DNA: TGTGCCAGCAGCGTAGGTAGCGGGATTGAGACCCAGTACTTC

V: TRBV28
size: NA
J: TRBJ2-3
D: NA
CDR3: CASSNPQGTDTQYF
DNA: TGTGCCAGCAGTAACCCGCAGGGCACAGATACGCAGTATTTT

V: TRBV27
size: NA
J: TRBJ2-7
D: NA
CDR3: CASSLSLLPSYEQYF
DNA: TGTGCCAGCAGTTTATCCCTACTACCGTCCTACGAGCAGTACTTC

V: TRBV10-3
size: NA
J: TRBJ2-1
D: TRBD2
CDR3: CAISESKGTSGINEQFF
DNA: TGTGCCATCAGTGAGTCGAAAGGGACTAGCGGGATCAATGAGCAGTTCTTC

V: TRBV6-5
size: once
J: TRBJ2-1
D: TRBD2
CDR3: CASSYGRGPLYNEQFF
DNA: TGTGCCAGCAGTTACGGGAGGGGCCCCCTCTACAATGAGCAGTTCTTC

V: TRBV7-9
size: NA
J: TRBJ1-6
D: NA
CDR3: CASSLGGEGSPLHF
DNA: TGTGCCAGCAGCCTCGGTGGGGAGGGCTCACCCCTCCACTTT

V: TRBV28
size: once
J: TRBJ2-2
D: NA
CDR3: CASREGNTGELFF
DNA: TGTGCCAGCCGAGAGGGGAACACCGGGGAGCTGTTTTTT

V: TRBV2
size: NA
J: TRBJ1-6
D: NA
CDR3: CASRDPGPLHF
DNA: TGTGCCAGCAGAGACCCAGGGCCCCTCCACTTT

V: TRBV6-2/TRBV6-3
size: NA
J: TRBJ1-6
D: NA
CDR3: CASSYSPRDSPLHF
DNA: TGTGCCAGCAGTTACTCCCCCCGGGACTCACCCCTCCACTTT

V: TRBV2
size: NA
J: TRBJ1-6
D: TRBD1
CDR3: CASTLQGPDLPLHF
DNA: TGTGCCAGCACCCTACAGGGGCCTGACTTACCCCTCCACTTT

V: TRBV3-1/TRBV3-2
size: NA
J: TRBJ1-4
D: NA
CDR3: CASSQDLGGEKLFF
DNA: TGTGCCAGCAGCCAAGATCTAGGAGGAGAAAAACTGTTTTTT

V: TRBV5-6
size: NA
J: TRBJ2-2
D: TRBD1
CDR3: CASSGGTGAGTGELFF
DNA: TGTGCCAGCAGCGGAGGGACAGGGGCGGGCACCGGGGAGCTGTTTTTT

V: TRBV3-1/TRBV3-2
size: NA
J: TRBJ2-3
D: TRBD2
CDR3: CASSHLTGGRVDTQYF
DNA: TGTGCCAGCAGCCATCTGACGGGAGGGCGGGTAGATACGCAGTATTTT

V: TRBV5-1
size: NA
J: TRBJ1-2
D: NA
CDR3: CASSLGPSYGYTF
DNA: TGCGCCAGCAGCTTGGGACCTTCCTATGGCTACACCTTC

V: TRBV10-3
size: once
J: TRBJ1-5
D: NA
CDR3: CAISEGGQPQHF
DNA: TGTGCCATCAGTGAAGGGGGGCAGCCCCAGCATTTT

V: TRBV25-1
size: NA
J: TRBJ1-6
D: TRBD1
CDR3: CASRDPGQGQSPLHF
DNA: TGTGCCAGCAGAGATCCGGGACAGGGTCAATCACCCCTCCACTTT

V: TRBV9
size: NA
J: TRBJ1-5
D: TRBD1
CDR3: CASSAGTGGEPQHF
DNA: TGTGCCAGCAGCGCAGGGACAGGGGGAGAGCCCCAGCATTTT

V: TRBV5-8
size: once
J: TRBJ2-3
D: TRBD1
CDR3: CASSFLQGVDTQYF
DNA: TGTGCCAGCAGCTTTTTACAGGGGGTAGATACGCAGTATTTT

V: TRBV5-1
size: NA
J: TRBJ2-7
D: NA
CDR3: CASSTGPGPAYEQYF
DNA: TGCGCCAGCAGCACGGGCCCGGGACCTGCCTACGAGCAGTACTTC

V: TRBV7-2
size: NA
J: TRBJ1-2
D: NA
CDR3: CASSPPSGARYGYTF
DNA: TGTGCCAGCAGCCCCCCTTCGGGGGCGCGTTATGGCTACACCTTC

V: TRBV19
size: NA
J: TRBJ1-6
D: NA
CDR3: CASSIAGNNSPLHF
DNA: TGTGCCAGTAGTATAGCCGGGAATAATTCACCCCTCCACTTT

V: TRBV4-3
size: NA
J: TRBJ1-5
D: NA
CDR3: CASSQELSSNQPQHF
DNA: TGCGCCAGCAGCCAAGAGCTGTCGAGCAATCAGCCCCAGCATTTT

V: TRBV24-1
size: NA
J: TRBJ2-1
D: TRBD2
CDR3: CATGQSGGGNEQFF
DNA: TGTGCCACCGGCCAGTCTGGGGGGGGGAATGAGCAGTTCTTC

V: TRBV20-1
size: NA
J: TRBJ2-7
D: NA
CDR3: CSASGPPGDQQYF
DNA: TGCAGTGCTAGTGGTCCCCCGGGAGATCAGCAGTACTTC

V: TRBV9
size: NA
J: TRBJ2-1
D: NA
CDR3: CASSALGPGQEQFF
DNA: TGTGCCAGCAGCGCCCTCGGGCCGGGACAAGAGCAGTTCTTC

V: TRBV2
size: NA
J: TRBJ1-6
D: NA
CDR3: CASRESGPERTSPLHF
DNA: TGTGCCAGCAGAGAATCAGGGCCTGAGAGAACTTCACCCCTCCACTTT

V: TRBV5-6
size: once
J: TRBJ1-5
D: NA
CDR3: CASSVQGAGPQHF
DNA: TGTGCCAGCAGCGTACAGGGAGCGGGGCCCCAGCATTTT

V: TRBV5-1
size: NA
J: TRBJ1-6
D: TRBD1
CDR3: CASSSGDSSYNSPLHF
DNA: TGCGCCAGCAGCTCGGGGGACAGCTCCTATAATTCACCCCTCCACTTT

V: TRBV13
size: NA
J: TRBJ2-3
D: TRBD2
CDR3: CASSLTSGTSTQYF
DNA: TGTGCCAGCAGCTTGACTAGCGGGACAAGTACGCAGTATTTT

V: TRBV5-4
size: NA
J: TRBJ1-1
D: TRBD1
CDR3: CASSSGQDYMNTEAFF
DNA: TGTGCCAGCAGCTCCGGACAGGATTACATGAACACTGAAGCTTTCTTT

V: TRBV28
size: NA
J: TRBJ1-5
D: NA
CDR3: CASSTNSGNNQPQHF
DNA: TGTGCCAGCAGTACCAACTCCGGGAACAATCAGCCCCAGCATTTT

V: TRBV28
size: NA
J: TRBJ1-4
D: NA
CDR3: CASSLFFGSEGTNEKLFF
DNA: TGTGCCAGCAGTTTATTTTTCGGGTCGGAGGGAACTAATGAAAAACTGTTTTTT

V: TRBV14
size: NA
J: TRBJ1-4
D: NA
CDR3: CASSQSRRGEKLFF
DNA: TGTGCCAGCAGCCAATCACGTCGCGGTGAAAAACTGTTTTTT

V: TRBV15
size: few
J: TRBJ2-3
D: NA
CDR3: CATSKTQPASTDTQYF
DNA: TGTGCCACCAGCAAAACCCAGCCGGCTAGCACAGATACGCAGTATTTT

V: TRBV19
size: NA
J: TRBJ1-4
D: NA
CDR3: CASSIRPGQGEKLFF
DNA: TGTGCCAGTAGTATCCGCCCGGGACAAGGTGAAAAACTGTTTTTT

V: TRBV7-2
size: NA
J: TRBJ2-1
D: TRBD2
CDR3: CASSSKREAGNEQFF
DNA: TGTGCCAGCAGCTCTAAACGGGAGGCCGGTAATGAGCAGTTCTTC

V: TRBV10-3
size: NA
J: TRBJ2-7
D: NA
CDR3: CAIGGTNYEQYF
DNA: TGTGCCATCGGGGGGACCAACTACGAGCAGTACTTC

V: TRBV28
size: NA
J: TRBJ2-4
D: TRBD1
CDR3: CASSFQGDTKNIQYF
DNA: TGTGCCAGCAGTTTCCAGGGGGATACCAAAAACATTCAGTACTTC

V: TRBV5-8
size: NA
J: TRBJ2-7
D: NA
CDR3: CASSYGSGREQYF
DNA: TGTGCCAGCAGCTACGGGTCGGGAAGGGAGCAGTACTTC

V: TRBV4-1
size: once
J: TRBJ2-7
D: NA
CDR3: CASSQGERAPPYEQYF
DNA: TGCGCCAGCAGCCAAGGAGAGCGGGCCCCCCCCTACGAGCAGTACTTC